The 9 T cell receptor beta chains below come from one sample, sequenced in a study of CXCR3-negative and CXCR3-positive naive CD8 T cells. These receptors' antigens are unknown. The authors made the TRB cDNA libraries by 5' RACE using UMI labels. TCRdb reanalyzed the 5' RACE reads and collapses them to one entry per CDR3 protein, without DNA. The sample table includes 120,000 to 150,000 distinct CDR3 sequences. Overall study results and limits: CXCR3-positive naive cells had TRB CDR3s that were more hydrophobic than CXCR3-negative naive cells had.

Sequencing was performed on naive CXCR3+ CD8+ T cells from blood. Subset defined: CD45RO-CCR7+CD27+CD95- naive CD8+ T cells expressing CXCR3 (TNR3+). The receptors shown here come from a human donor in good health. Some clones in this sample may be carry-over from other donors' samples.

This chain uses TRBV11-2 with TRBJ2-5; TCRdb's assignment of TRBD2 cannot be checked, as there is no DNA. There are 15 residues in the CDR3. Germline CDR1 and CDR2: SGHAT and FQNNGV. The CDR3 here is CASSLWTSGSETQYF.

V usage is TRBV14 and J usage is TRBJ1-2; TCRdb names TRBD1, which stays unverified in the absence of DNA. CDR1 is SGHDN, CDR2 FVKESK, per germline. The length of the CDR3 is 16 residues. This chain's CDR3 is CASSQMGTGEPYGYTF.

The chain recombines TRBV6-4 with TRBJ2-1; TCRdb's D call of TRBD1 is untestable without DNA. The CDR3 runs to 14 residues. Germline CDR1 and CDR2: MRHNA and SNTAGT. The CDR3 sequence: CASSAQGLHNEQFF.

The chain carries TRBV27 and TRBJ1-1; TCRdb names TRBD1, which stays unverified in the absence of DNA. The CDR3 is 19 residues long. Germline V lookup: CDR1 MNHEY, CDR2 SMNVEV (reference sequence). The CDR3 reads CASREQGSPLHRKNTEAFF.

The rearrangement uses TRBV6-2 or TRBV6-3 and TRBJ1-1; the TRBD1 assignment by TCRdb is unverifiable without DNA. The CDR3 extends over 14 amino acids. Germline V gene lookup returns CDR1 MNHEY and CDR2 SVGEGT. The CDR3 loop reads CASSYSDRDTEAFF.

This CDR3 is CASSQEDGSAPYYGYTF. This chain links TRBV4-3 with TRBJ1-2; TCRdb calls TRBD1, which cannot be checked without DNA. Germline CDR1 reads LGHNA; CDR2 reads YSLEER. CDR3 length: 17 amino acids.

This rearrangement joins TRBV19 to TRBJ2-7; the TCRdb D gene call, TRBD1, has no DNA to confirm it. The CDR3 has 13 amino acids. The germline V gene has CDR1 LNHDA and CDR2 SQIVND (reference sequence). CDR3 region: CASREGAGYEQYF.

This chain links TRBV19 with TRBJ1-1; TCRdb calls TRBD1, which cannot be checked without DNA. Germline V gene sequence: CDR1 LNHDA, CDR2 SQIVND (reference sequence). This CDR3 is 14 amino acids long. The CDR3 loop reads CASKGGGLGTEAFF. The variable domain in full, completed from reference TRBV19 and TRBJ1-1, reads DGGITQSPKYLFRKEGQNVTLSCEQNLNHDAMYWYRQDPGQGLRLIYYSQIVNDFQKGDIAEGYSVSREKKESFPLTVTSAQKNPTAFYLCASKGGGLGTEAFFGQGTRLTVV.

V and J are TRBV12-3 or TRBV12-4 and TRBJ2-1. The length of the CDR3 is 11 residues. The chain's CDR3 is CASSLISEQFF.